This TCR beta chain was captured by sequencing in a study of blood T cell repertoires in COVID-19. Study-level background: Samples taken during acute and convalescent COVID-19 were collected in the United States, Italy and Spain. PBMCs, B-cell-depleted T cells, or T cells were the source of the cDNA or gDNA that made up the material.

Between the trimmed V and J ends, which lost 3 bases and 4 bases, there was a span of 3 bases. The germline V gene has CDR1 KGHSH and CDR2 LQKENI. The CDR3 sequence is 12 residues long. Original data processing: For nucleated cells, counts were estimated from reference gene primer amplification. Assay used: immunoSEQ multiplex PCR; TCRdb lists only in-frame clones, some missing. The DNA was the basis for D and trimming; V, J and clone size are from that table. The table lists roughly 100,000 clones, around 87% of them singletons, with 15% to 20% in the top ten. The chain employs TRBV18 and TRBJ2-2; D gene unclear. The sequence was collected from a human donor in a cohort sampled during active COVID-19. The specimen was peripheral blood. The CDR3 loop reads CASSPITGELFF. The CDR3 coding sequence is TGTGCCAGCTCACCTATCACCGGGGAGCTGTTTTTT.